This is a list of T cell receptor beta chains from one sample in a study of blood T cell repertoires in COVID-19. The data were produced by immunoSEQ multiplex PCR, yet TCRdb's version contains in-frame clones alone and is incomplete. The repertoire has 170,000 or so clones, around 80% of them found once; the top ten carry 6.5% to 7%. Sequenced material: peripheral blood. The receptors originated from a man in his sixties or seventies with active or convalescent COVID-19. Both conserved end residues are part of each CDR3. The D gene is left open where the match is weak. Clone size is stated in some rows and not others, as once, few, many or a class when expanded.

>NA|TRBV3-1/TRBV3-2|once|TRBJ1-2
CASSQGVPYTAGYGYTF
TGTGCCAGCAGCCAAGGGGTCCCTTACACCGCGGGCTATGGCTACACCTTC
>NA|TRBV27|NA|TRBJ2-5
CASSLSAGNVETQYF
TGTGCCAGCAGTTTATCGGCCGGGAACGTTGAGACCCAGTACTTC
>NA|TRBV21-1|NA|TRBJ1-2
CASSRGGLLGGYTF
TGTGCCAGCAGCCGGGGGGGGCTTTTGGGCGGCTACACCTTC
>TRBD1|TRBV27|NA|TRBJ1-2
CASSRDRGPEDLFGYTF
TGTGCCAGCAGCAGGGACAGGGGTCCTGAAGACCTATTTGGCTACACCTTC
>NA|TRBV30|few|TRBJ2-1
CAWSRDFLSSYNEQFF
TGTGCCTGGAGTAGGGACTTTTTAAGCTCCTACAATGAGCAGTTCTTC
>NA|TRBV27|NA|TRBJ1-5
CASRNGGGWDQPQHF
TGTGCCAGCAGGAATGGGGGGGGATGGGATCAGCCCCAGCATTTT
>TRBD1|TRBV5-1|NA|TRBJ2-2
CASSSGTGGANTGELFF
TGCGCCAGCAGCTCCGGGACAGGGGGCGCCAACACCGGGGAGCTGTTTTTT
>TRBD1|TRBV4-1|once|TRBJ1-1
CASSQVQGGTEAFF
TGCGCCAGCAGCCAGGTCCAGGGGGGCACTGAAGCTTTCTTT
>NA|TRBV2|NA|TRBJ2-6
CASSLPSGANVLTF
TGTGCCAGCAGCCTACCCTCTGGGGCCAACGTCCTGACTTTC
>TRBD2|TRBV10-1|few|TRBJ2-1
CASSDDLAGGLNEQFF
TGCGCCAGCAGTGATGATCTAGCGGGGGGGCTTAATGAGCAGTTCTTC
>TRBD2|TRBV5-1|NA|TRBJ2-1
CASSLGRGLAGRSYNEQFF
TGCGCCAGCAGCTTGGGGAGGGGACTAGCGGGAAGATCCTACAATGAGCAGTTCTTC
>TRBD1|TRBV30|many|TRBJ2-2
CACSRGMETGELFF
TGTGCCTGTTCCAGGGGGATGGAGACCGGGGAGCTGTTTTTT
>TRBD1|TRBV19|NA|TRBJ1-1
CASSIRQGAEGTEAFF
TGTGCCAGTAGTATCAGACAGGGGGCGGAGGGAACTGAAGCTTTCTTT
>NA|TRBV18|NA|TRBJ1-1
CASSQDSPGTEAFF
TGTGCCAGCTCGCAGGACTCACCAGGCACTGAAGCTTTCTTT
>NA|TRBV7-2|NA|TRBJ1-6
CASSLDESSYNSPLHF
TGTGCCAGCAGCTTAGACGAGAGCTCCTATAATTCACCCCTCCACTTT
>TRBD1|TRBV28|NA|TRBJ2-7
CASRPGQGIYEQYF
TGTGCCAGTCGACCGGGACAGGGTATCTACGAGCAGTACTTC
>NA|TRBV5-5|NA|TRBJ2-5
CASRFNQETQYF
TGTGCCAGCAGGTTTAACCAAGAGACCCAGTACTTC
>TRBD2|TRBV7-9|NA|TRBJ2-3
CASSLTSGGGDTQYF
TGTGCCAGCAGTTTGACTAGCGGGGGTGGAGATACGCAGTATTTT
>TRBD2|TRBV12-5|NA|TRBJ2-5
CASGSGGGETQYF
TGTGCTAGTGGTAGTGGGGGAGGGGAGACCCAGTACTTC
>TRBD1|TRBV5-1|NA|TRBJ2-3
CASSLWTGGGSDTQYF
TGCGCCAGCAGCCTCTGGACAGGGGGTGGGTCGGATACGCAGTATTTT
>NA|TRBV5-4|NA|TRBJ2-7
CASRLGSGDSNF
TGTGCCAGCAGGCTTGGGAGTGGGGACTCGAACTTC
>TRBD2|TRBV18|NA|TRBJ2-1
CASSLGVAGAGNNEQFF
TGTGCCAGCTCACTGGGCGTAGCGGGAGCGGGGAACAATGAGCAGTTCTTC
>TRBD1|TRBV27|NA|TRBJ2-2
CASKWGWGQGGTGELFF
TGTGCCAGCAAGTGGGGATGGGGACAGGGTGGCACCGGGGAGCTGTTTTTT
>NA|TRBV5-6|NA|TRBJ2-3
CASGVGARTDTQYF
TGTGCCAGCGGCGTAGGGGCCCGCACAGATACGCAGTATTTT
>TRBD1|TRBV30|NA|TRBJ2-6
CAWKPGQGAGANVLTF
TGTGCCTGGAAGCCGGGACAGGGGGCTGGGGCCAACGTCCTGACTTTC
>NA|TRBV30|NA|TRBJ1-4
CAWSRVRARGKLFF
TGTGCCTGGAGTCGCGTCAGGGCCCGTGGGAAACTGTTTTTT
>TRBD2|TRBV7-9|NA|TRBJ2-7
CASSLVAGEHGYEQYF
TGTGCCAGCAGCTTGGTAGCGGGAGAGCACGGCTACGAGCAGTACTTC
>TRBD2|TRBV15|NA|TRBJ2-1
CATSSDYSGGPYNEQFF
TGTGCCACCAGCAGCGATTACAGCGGGGGCCCATACAATGAGCAGTTCTTC
>NA|TRBV2|NA|TRBJ2-3
CASRPTGPTDTQYF
TGTGCCAGCAGACCTACAGGGCCCACAGATACGCAGTATTTT
>TRBD2|TRBV4-1|NA|TRBJ2-2
CASSQDTSAAGELFF
TGCGCCAGCAGCCAAGACACTAGCGCCGCCGGGGAGCTGTTTTTT
>NA|TRBV6-6|NA|TRBJ1-5
CASSPQDRTGYYQPQHF
TGTGCCAGCAGTCCACAAGATCGCACAGGGTATTATCAGCCCCAGCATTTT
>NA|TRBV3-1/TRBV3-2|NA|TRBJ1-5
CASSQDRGQPQHF
TGTGCCAGCAGCCAAGATCGGGGACAGCCCCAGCATTTT
>NA|TRBV27|NA|TRBJ1-5
CASSLRGLSNQPQHF
TGTGCCAGCAGTTTAAGAGGGTTGAGCAATCAGCCCCAGCATTTT
>NA|TRBV3-1/TRBV3-2|NA|TRBJ1-6
CASSQGTDYSPLHF
TGTGCCAGCAGCCAAGGGACAGATTATTCACCCCTCCACTTT
>TRBD1|TRBV2|NA|TRBJ1-2
CASSEGQAYGYTF
TGTGCCAGCAGTGAGGGACAGGCCTATGGCTACACCTTC
>NA|TRBV3-1/TRBV3-2|once|TRBJ2-3
CASSPFRGDTQYF
TGTGCCAGCAGCCCCTTTCGAGGGGATACGCAGTATTTT
>NA|TRBV9|NA|TRBJ2-3
CASSVDSHSTQYF
TGTGCCAGCAGCGTAGATTCACATTCTACGCAGTATTTT
>NA|TRBV6-1|NA|TRBJ1-2
CASSEGPVERIYGYTF
TGTGCCAGCAGTGAAGGCCCGGTAGAGCGTATCTATGGCTACACCTTC
>NA|TRBV6-1|NA|TRBJ2-7
CASSEPRQVHYEQYF
TGTGCCAGCAGTGAACCCCGACAGGTCCACTACGAGCAGTACTTC
>NA|TRBV7-6|NA|TRBJ2-1
CASSLRVIGVSYNEQFF
TGTGCCAGCAGCTTAAGGGTAATCGGGGTTTCCTACAATGAGCAGTTCTTC
>NA|TRBV7-9|NA|TRBJ2-1
CASSLEGSGGEFF
TGTGCCAGCAGCTTAGAGGGTAGTGGCGGGGAGTTCTTC
>NA|TRBV6-5|NA|TRBJ1-2
CASAENYGYTF
TGTGCCAGCGCAGAAAACTATGGCTACACCTTC
>TRBD1|TRBV3-1/TRBV3-2|NA|TRBJ1-1
CASVGGGLDTEAFF
TGTGCGAGCGTAGGGGGCGGTCTGGACACTGAAGCTTTCTTT
>TRBD1|TRBV19|once|TRBJ1-5
CASSSRDSRQPQHF
TGTGCCAGTAGTAGCCGGGACAGCAGGCAGCCCCAGCATTTT
>NA|TRBV6-5|NA|TRBJ1-6
CASSWDKVASPLHF
TGTGCCAGCAGTTGGGACAAGGTCGCTTCACCCCTCCACTTT
>NA|TRBV29-1|NA|TRBJ2-3
CSDRSTDTQYF
TGCAGCGACAGGAGCACAGATACGCAGTATTTT
>TRBD1|TRBV7-2|NA|TRBJ1-1
CASSLGDRTEAFF
TGTGCCAGCAGCTTAGGGGACAGGACTGAAGCTTTCTTT
>NA|TRBV6-2/TRBV6-3|NA|TRBJ2-6
CASSKGVSGANVLTF
TGTGCCAGCAGTAAGGGGGTCTCTGGGGCCAACGTCCTGACTTTC
>TRBD2|TRBV6-5|NA|TRBJ2-1
CASNLAGGPNEQFF
TGTGCCAGCAATCTTGCGGGAGGTCCCAATGAGCAGTTCTTC
>TRBD1|TRBV7-8|NA|TRBJ2-2
CASTSDRDFSPGELFF
TGTGCCAGCACCTCCGACAGGGATTTTAGTCCCGGGGAGCTGTTTTTT
>NA|TRBV20-1|NA|TRBJ1-2
CSASYDPGVSAHGYTF
TGCAGTGCTAGTTACGACCCCGGGGTCTCTGCACATGGCTACACCTTC
>TRBD1|TRBV10-3|once|TRBJ1-2
CAISDHRGTNYGYTF
TGTGCCATCAGTGATCACAGGGGCACGAACTATGGCTACACCTTC
>TRBD2|TRBV6-6|NA|TRBJ2-1
CASSLQTSGGEQFF
TGTGCCAGCAGTCTTCAGACTAGCGGTGGTGAGCAGTTCTTC
>NA|TRBV6-4|NA|TRBJ1-2
CASSAATGSYTF
TGTGCCAGCAGCGCCGCTACAGGAAGCTACACCTTC